This entry lists 18 T cell receptor delta chains sequenced from one sample in a study of DNA immune sequencing with unique molecular identifiers. Genomic DNA underwent 32-plex PCR targeting all 8 TRDV and 4 TRDJ genes. A 12-nucleotide UMI was added during roughly 3 barcoding PCR cycles before adapter PCR. TCRdb applied CATT to the multiplex PCR reads for clone calling. The table has about 2,500 delta-chain clones, over 12% seen once. The sample taken for sequencing was gamma-delta T cells from PBMCs. Source of these receptors: a human donor in good health.

In its sample, this clone is medium-sized. V usage is TRDV2 and J usage is TRDJ1; 11 bases map to TRDD3. CDR3 length: 15 residues. V gave up 3 bases and J gave up 7 bases; unmatched junction bases: 9. Looked up from germline, CDR1 is GEAIGNYY and CDR2 is EKD. The CDR3 bases are TGTGCCTGTGACCTACTGGGGGATAAAAGGGGTAAACTCATCTTT. It codes for CACDLLGDKRGKLIF.

With respect to this clone: Being one base from a much bigger clone, this may be a read error. Other nucleotide sequences in the sample specify the same CDR3. This rearrangement joins TRDV1 to TRDJ1; TRDD3 aligns across 8 bases. The J gene comes from matching the DNA to germline here; TCRdb lacks it. Germline loops: CDR1 TSWWSYY, CDR2 QGS. The CDR3 is made up of 26 amino acids. With V trimmed by 6 bases and J by 0 bases, 39 bases remained unmatched. The CDR3 here is CALGATLAGHSFRHCTGGAYTDKLIF. The CDR3 nucleotides read TGTGCTCTTGGCGCCACTTTAGCCGGGCACAGCTTCCGACATTGTACTGGGGGCGCGTACACCGATAAACTCATCTTT.

By share, this clone ranks as large. Other DNA sequences in this sample translate to the same CDR3. The CDR3 DNA reads TGTGCCTGTGACTTGCTACGTGTGATACGAGGCGGTGAAAAACTCATCTTT. This encodes CACDLLRVIRGGEKLIF. The V call is TRDV2, the J call TRDJ1; TRDD3 might be the D (6 bases). CDR1 and CDR2 (germline): GEAIGNYY, EKD. Trimming left V 3 bases short and J 8 bases short, with 27 bases between. The CDR3 spans 17 residues.

This rearrangement joins TRDV2 to TRDJ1; 13 nucleotides align to TRDD3. The length of the CDR3 is 16 residues. The ends lost 4 bases at V and 3 bases at J; junction bases unmatched: 7. Germline loops: CDR1 GEAIGNYY, CDR2 EKD. CDR3 loop: CACDPLGDTVSDKLIF. The CDR3 DNA is TGTGCCTGTGATCCACTGGGGGATACGGTTTCCGATAAACTCATCTTT.

This clone was observed a handful of times. V and J are TRDV2 and TRDJ1; 9 nucleotides agree with TRDD3. CDR1 and CDR2 from the germline V gene are GEAIGNYY and EKD. V was clipped by 5 bases and J by 0 bases; unmatched bases: 9. This CDR3 has 16 residues. CDR3 sequence reads: CACARYWGRHTDKLIF. The CDR3 bases are TGTGCCTGTGCTAGGTACTGGGGGAGACACACCGATAAACTCATCTTT.

No call was made for the V gene; the J gene is TRDJ1; TRDD3, the table's D call, was not compared with the DNA. The CDR3 consists of 17 residues. CDR3 sequence reads: CALGERGFSPWTDKLIF. For the CDR3, the DNA is TGTGCTCTTGGGGAACGGGGATTCTCCCCCTGGACCGATAAACTCATCTTT.

A remark on this clone: The amino acid sequence in TCRdb belongs to a much larger clone and departs from this DNA's translation at residue 4, likely a sequencing read error; the sequence shown is translated from the DNA. The V call is TRDV2, the J call TRDJ1; 11 nucleotides line up with TRDD3. The trim removed 5 bases at V and 0 bases at J, leaving 7 bases unmatched. The CDR3 is made up of 16 amino acids. Germline CDR1 GEAIGNYY, CDR2 EKD. The DNA for the CDR3 is TGTGCCTGTGTCTCGCTGGGGGATACCAACACCGATAAACTCATCTTT. This translates into CACVSLGDTNTDKLIF.

As to this clone: A read error is the likely source, as a far larger clone sits one nucleotide away. This chain uses TRDV2 with TRDJ1; the match to TRDD3 covers 13 bases. Germline V gene lookup returns CDR1 GEAIGNYY and CDR2 EKD. Unmatched junction bases numbered 5, after V lost 2 bases and J lost 0 bases. The CDR3 has 17 amino acids. The CDR3 nucleotides are TGTGCCTGTGACAGACTGGGGGATACGTCAGACACCGATAAACTCATCTTT. Its translation: CACDRLGDTSDTDKLIF.

Points on this clone: For this DNA, TCRdb reports the protein of a much larger clone, which diverges at residue 16, most likely from a read error; the protein presented here is translated directly from the DNA. The chain joins TRDV2 to TRDJ3; TRDD3 agrees at 8 bases. Germline V gene data show CDR1 as GEAIGNYY and CDR2 as EKD. The CDR3 is made up of 19 amino acids. The CDR3 DNA reads TGTGCCTGTGACACCCTACTGGGGGCCAGCTCCTGGGACACCCGAAAGATGTTTTTC. Translating it yields CACDTLLGASSWDTRKMFF.

Within the sample, this clone is large. Other nucleotide sequences from this sample produce the same CDR3. V usage is TRDV2 and J usage is TRDJ1; 8 bases are a match to TRDD3. The CDR3 sequence is 14 residues long. Per the germline V gene, CDR1 is GEAIGNYY and CDR2 is EKD. The ends lost 3 bases at V and 1 base at J; junction bases unmatched: 3. CDR3 sequence: CACDLLGGTDKLIF. The CDR3 DNA follows: TGTGCCTGTGACCTACTGGGGGGCACCGATAAACTCATCTTT.

This clone came up a few times. The protein in TCRdb stems from a much larger clone and differs at residue 8 from this DNA's translation, likely a read error; here the protein is translated from the DNA. The CDR3 coding sequence is TGTGCCTGTGACACCGTTATAAGCACTGGGGGCCCCCCAGACGATAAACTCATCTTT. Amino acids: CACDTVISTGGPPDDKLIF. V is TRDV2 and J is TRDJ1; TRDD3 agrees at 8 bases. Trimming cost V 0 bases and J 4 bases; bases outside gene matches: 18. There are 19 residues in the CDR3. Per germline, CDR1 GEAIGNYY and CDR2 EKD.

Relative to its sample, this clone is medium-sized (0.01 to 0.1%). The rearrangement uses TRDV2 and TRDJ1; 12 nucleotides line up with TRDD3. Germline V gene lookup returns CDR1 GEAIGNYY and CDR2 EKD. The CDR3 runs 19 residues. V shed 3 bases, J shed 0 bases, and the junction held 13 bases outside the gene matches. The CDR3 reads CACDPLRTGGYHYTDKLIF. The CDR3 DNA reads as TGTGCCTGTGACCCACTCCGTACTGGGGGATACCATTACACCGATAAACTCATCTTT.

Judged by abundance, this clone is medium-sized (0.01 to 0.1%). This rearrangement joins TRDV1 to TRDJ2, with TRDD3 matching 13 bases. The J gene, left out of TCRdb, was set here by checking the DNA against germline. The J segment lost 1 base and the V segment lost 3 bases, leaving 26 bases of the junction unmatched. The length of the CDR3 is 25 residues. CDR1 TSWWSYY and CDR2 QGS come from the germline V gene. CDR3 sequence: CALGDPSPRATGGYVWAILTAQLFF. CDR3 DNA: TGTGCTCTTGGGGACCCTTCACCTCGGGCTACTGGGGGATACGTCTGGGCAATTTTGACAGCACAACTCTTCTTT.

In regard to this clone: It is likely a read error: a sequence one base away is far more abundant. Other DNA sequences in the same sample also yield this CDR3. The chain has TRDV2 and TRDJ1, with 7 bases matching TRDD3. Germline values: CDR1 GEAIGNYY, CDR2 EKD. This CDR3 has 14 amino acids. In DNA, the CDR3 is TGTGCCTGTGACCCTTTGGGGGACACCGATAAACTAATCTTT. The encoded protein is CACDPLGDTDKLIF.

Turning to this clone: A far larger clone is a single base away, which makes a read error likely. The same CDR3 also results from other DNA sequences found in this sample. This rearrangement joins TRDV2 to TRDJ1; 7 positions match TRDD3. The germline V gene has CDR1 GEAIGNYY and CDR2 EKD. This CDR3 is 15 amino acids long. This CDR3 reads CACDLLGTNTDKLIF. DNA of the CDR3: TGTGCCTGTGACCTACTGGGGACGAACACTGATAAACTCATCTTT.

This clone was observed a handful of times. Just one base apart from a much larger clone, this may be a read error. The sample carries other DNA sequences with the same CDR3. V gene TRDV2 combines with J gene TRDJ1, with 9 nucleotides matching TRDD3. Germline V gene sequence: CDR1 GEAIGNYY, CDR2 EKD. CDR3 size: 18 residues. CDR3 sequence reads: CACDSVGDMIRNTDKLIF. CDR3 bases: TGTGCCTGTGACTCGGTGGGGGATATGATCCGCAACACCGATAAACTCATCTTC.

By share, this clone counts as medium-sized (0.01 to 0.1%). The chain recombines TRDV2 with TRDJ3; 8 bases are a match to TRDD3. The CDR3 extends over 18 amino acids. CDR1 GEAIGNYY and CDR2 EKD come from the germline V gene. V dropped 2 bases and J dropped 1; count of bases not matched to a gene: 6. Here the CDR3 DNA reads TGTGCCTGTGACAGACTGGGGGGACCTTCCTGGGACACCCGACAGATGTTTTTC. It encodes CACDRLGGPSWDTRQMFF.

This clone showed up just a few times. V usage is TRDV2 and J usage is TRDJ1; 8 bases are a match to TRDD3. V lost 3 bases to trimming and J lost 4 bases; unmatched junction nucleotides: 24. Germline lookup yields CDR1 GEAIGNYY and CDR2 EKD. The CDR3 spans 20 residues. CDR3 sequence: CACDPLGTGGPRLSYDKLIF. Here the CDR3 DNA reads TGTGCCTGTGACCCGTTGGGTACTGGGGGCCCACGCCTTTCATACGATAAACTCATCTTT.